A single sample gave rise to the 20 T cell receptor beta chains below, sequenced in a study of technical replicates of blood from a few donors. Clones were sequenced by immunoSEQ multiplex PCR, and TCRdb holds only the in-frame ones, with some missing. Of over 50,000 clones in the sample, 90% to 95% were seen once. The sequencing sample was made of PBMCs. These receptors all come from a human donor in good health. Some clones in this sample may be carry-over from other donors' samples.

The chain couples TRBV7-6 to TRBJ2-7, with 9 bases identical to TRBD1. This CDR3 has 14 residues. CDR1 is SGHVS, CDR2 FNYEAQ, per germline. J was trimmed by 4 bases and V by 1 base; bases with no gene match: 2. The CDR3 DNA follows: TGTGCCAGCAGCTTAGGGACAGGGGAGTACGAGCAGTACTTC. This gives the protein CASSLGTGEYEQYF.

The V gene is TRBV4-1, the J gene TRBJ2-5, with 8 bases identical to TRBD1. Germline loops: CDR1 MGHRA, CDR2 YSYEKL. CDR3 length equals 16 residues. V lost 4 bases to trimming and J lost 0 bases; unmatched junction nucleotides: 7. The CDR3 sequence: CASSPMDRVHQETQYF. DNA for the CDR3: TGCGCCAGCAGCCCGATGGACAGGGTGCACCAAGAGACCCAGTACTTC.

In DNA form, the CDR3 reads TGCGCCAGCAGCCCGGGACTGGAAACAGATACGCAGTATTTT. Its protein product is CASSPGLETDTQYF. V gene TRBV4-1 combines with J gene TRBJ2-3; TRBD2 might be the D (6 bases). The germline CDR1 and CDR2 sequences are MGHRA and YSYEKL. Trimming removed 4 bases from V and 3 bases from J, with 11 bases in between. The CDR3 loop spans 14 amino acids.

The rearrangement uses TRBV6-5 and TRBJ1-2; a weak D match, TRBD1 (6 bases). The CDR3 is made up of 12 amino acids. The germline gives CDR1 MNHEY, CDR2 SVGAGI. Trimming shortened V by 8 bases and J by 9 bases, and 16 bases separated the two germline ends. For the CDR3, the DNA is TGTGCCAGCGTATCTACAGGGATGAGCTACACCTTC. Amino acids: CASVSTGMSYTF.

The rearrangement links TRBV7-3 to TRBJ2-1, with 10 nucleotides matching TRBD2. The CDR3 spans 17 residues. V dropped 5 bases and J dropped 8; count of bases not matched to a gene: 15. The V gene's germline CDR1 is SGHTA and CDR2 FQGTGA. The DNA for the CDR3 is TGTGCCAGCAGCCCCCTCGGGCTAGCGGGGGCAAGGGATGAGCAGTTCTTC. This translates into CASSPLGLAGARDEQFF.

CDR3 amino acids: CASSPAGTWNTEAFF. The DNA for the CDR3 is TGTGCCAGCAGCCCGGCGGGCACATGGAACACTGAAGCTTTCTTT. The V gene is TRBV7-6, the J gene TRBJ1-1; no firm D call. The CDR3 contains 15 residues. Per the germline V gene, CDR1 is SGHVS and CDR2 is FNYEAQ. The ends were cut back, 5 bases at V and 1 base at J, with 14 bases in the middle.

The chain combines TRBV6-5 with TRBJ2-4, with a tentative D call TRBD1 (6 bases). This CDR3 spans 16 amino acids. Germline V CDR1 and CDR2: MNHEY, SVGAGI. With 4 bases removed from V and 1 base from J, the gap between germline ends came to 14 bases. The CDR3 bases are TGTGCCAGCAGTTCCGGGACACCCGAGGCCAAAAACATTCAGTACTTC. Amino acids: CASSSGTPEAKNIQYF.

V is TRBV11-2 and J is TRBJ2-7; 9 nucleotides agree with TRBD1. The CDR3 has 16 amino acids. V was pared by 5 bases and J by 3 bases, with 11 bases of the junction left unmatched. Looked up from germline, CDR1 is SGHAT and CDR2 is FQNNGV. For the CDR3, the DNA is TGTGCCAGCAGCCAATCCACGGGGACAGGGAACTACGAGCAGTACTTC. Its translation: CASSQSTGTGNYEQYF.

The chain is built from TRBV7-8 and TRBJ1-1, with 7 bases aligning to TRBD1. The CDR3 runs to 15 residues. Trimming removed 6 bases from V and 4 bases from J; junction bases left unmatched: 11. Germline V gene data show CDR1 as SGHVS and CDR2 as FQNEAQ. Here the CDR3 DNA reads TGTGCCAGCAGAACTACAGGGGTAGTAATCACTGAAGCTTTCTTT. Protein sequence: CASRTTGVVITEAFF.

The gene calls are TRBV12-5 and TRBJ2-1, with 10 bases that match TRBD2. Germline V gene data show CDR1 as LGHNT and CDR2 as FRNRAP. The CDR3 consists of 15 residues. V was clipped by 2 bases and J by 2 bases; unmatched bases: 0. The CDR3 sequence is CASGLLAGAYNEQFF. As DNA, the CDR3 is TGTGCTAGTGGTTTGCTAGCGGGAGCCTACAATGAGCAGTTCTTC.

The V call is TRBV19, the J call TRBJ2-7, with D perhaps matching TRBD1 (6 bases). Trimming stripped 1 base from V and 6 bases from J, with 16 bases between. CDR1 LNHDA and CDR2 SQIVND come from the germline V gene (reference sequence). This CDR3 spans 15 amino acids. DNA for the CDR3: TGTGCCAGTAGTATAGCAGGGGCCACCTGGGGCGAGCAGTACTTC. Protein: CASSIAGATWGEQYF.

V usage is TRBV4-2 and J usage is TRBJ2-2; 10 nucleotides match TRBD2. The CDR3 has 16 residues. The germline CDR1 and CDR2 sequences are LGHNA and YNFKEQ. Losses at the gene ends were 2 bases for V and 3 bases for J; bases not matched to a gene: 3. This CDR3 is CASSQKTSGHTGELFF. The CDR3 DNA sequence: TGTGCCAGCAGCCAAAAGACTAGCGGGCACACCGGGGAGCTGTTTTTT.

This chain links TRBV19 with TRBJ2-7, with a possible D match to TRBD1 (6 bases). The CDR3 runs 14 residues. CDR1 is LNHDA and CDR2 is SQIVND in the germline V gene (reference sequence). V gave up 5 bases and J gave up 6 bases, with 17 bases separating them. The DNA of the CDR3 is TGTGCCAGTAGTGGAACAGGGAATCCAGGCGAGCAGTACTTC. Translating gives CASSGTGNPGEQYF.

The chain joins TRBV30 to TRBJ1-2; D unresolved. Between the trimmed V and J ends, which lost 2 bases and 5 bases, there was a span of 9 bases. Germline V lookup: CDR1 GTSNPN, CDR2 SVGIG (reference sequence). CDR3 length: 12 amino acids. The CDR3 protein is CAWSTGRYGYTF. The CDR3 DNA follows: TGTGCCTGGAGTACGGGTCGTTATGGCTACACCTTC.

The table lists this clone with a count of one. V usage is TRBV11-2 and J usage is TRBJ2-7; 7 nucleotides align to TRBD1. CDR3 size: 15 residues. Unmatched junction bases numbered 9, after V lost 5 bases and J lost 2 bases. The germline CDR1 and CDR2 sequences are SGHAT and FQNNGV. This CDR3 is CASSLQGKGPYEQYF. CDR3 nucleotide sequence: TGTGCCAGCAGCCTACAGGGGAAAGGCCCCTACGAGCAGTACTTC.

The chain combines TRBV5-4 with TRBJ2-5; D is unresolved. This CDR3 comprises 13 residues. The germline V and J ends were trimmed by 0 bases and 5 bases, with 8 bases remaining between them. The germline CDR1 and CDR2 sequences are SGHNT and YYREEE (reference sequence). The chain's CDR3 is CASSLAEWETQYF. Here the CDR3 DNA reads TGTGCCAGCAGCTTGGCGGAGTGGGAGACCCAGTACTTC.

V and J are TRBV4-1 and TRBJ2-1; D call uncertain. V lost 0 bases to trimming and J lost 0 bases, with 6 bases between them. Germline V gene lookup returns CDR1 MGHRA and CDR2 YSYEKL. The CDR3 spans 15 residues. CDR3 loop: CASSQEAYSYNEQFF. In nucleotides, the CDR3 is TGCGCCAGCAGCCAAGAAGCGTACTCCTACAATGAGCAGTTCTTC.

The V gene is TRBV29-1, the J gene TRBJ2-7, with 9 nucleotides matching TRBD1. There are 15 residues in the CDR3. The germline gives CDR1 SQVTM, CDR2 ANQGSEA. The V gene end was trimmed by 3 bases and the J gene end by 0 bases; junction bases not matched to a gene: 6. For the CDR3, the DNA is TGCAGCGTTGATCTGGGGACAGGGCTCTCCTACGAGCAGTACTTC. It specifies CSVDLGTGLSYEQYF.

This clone was seen just once. J is TRBJ1-2 and V is TRBV20-1, with D uncertain. With 4 bases removed from V and 6 bases from J, the gap between germline ends came to 9 bases. The CDR3 is 11 residues long. Germline V lookup: CDR1 DFQATT, CDR2 SNEGSKA (reference sequence). DNA for the CDR3: TGCAGTGCTATGGAGCTCCATGGCTACACCTTC. It yields the protein CSAMELHGYTF.

A single count supports this clone. The chain combines TRBV7-2 with TRBJ2-1; 9 bases fit TRBD2. The CDR3 spans 15 residues. Unmatched junction bases numbered 8, after V lost 1 base and J lost 10 bases. Per the germline V gene, CDR1 is SGHTA and CDR2 is FQGNSA. Here the CDR3 reads CASSLVAAGGLEQFF. CDR3 DNA: TGTGCCAGCAGCTTAGTTGCCGCGGGAGGGCTCGAGCAGTTCTTC.